This T cell receptor delta chain was retrieved from a study of γδ T cells in repeated Plasmodium falciparum infection. Study at large: The natural-infection arm compared Malian children under seasonal malaria with matched Australian children. Four controlled malaria infections with P. falciparum NF54 spanned less than 800 days.

TCRdb fed the multiplex PCR reads to CATT. The top ten clones hold 8.5% to 10% of a sample with about 89,000 delta-chain clones, around 1.4% of them seen once. Vgamma9/Vdelta2+ and Vdelta2-negative gammadelta T cells were flow-sorted from PBMC for bulk sequencing. The CDR3 is 15 amino acids. Germline CDR1 GEAIGNYY, CDR2 EKD. Trimming took 3 bases from V and 3 from J; bases not matched to a gene: 6. Study results and caveats: Over time and infection, Vgamma9/Vdelta2+ repertoires remained highly stable and polyclonal. Malian children's Vdelta2-negative repertoires appeared more expanded and less diverse than Australians'.

With regard to this clone: Its antigen is unknown. A far larger clone is a single base away, which makes a read error likely. Other DNA sequences in the same sample also yield this CDR3.

The origin of this receptor is a pool of human donors (malaria-infected and uninfected, not separated). This sequence joins TRDV2 and TRDJ2; 7 positions match TRDD3. TCRdb records no J gene; here it was assigned by comparing the DNA to germline. The sample consisted of gamma-delta T cells from blood. This CDR3 reads CACDVRGDLTAQLFF. In DNA, the CDR3 is TGTGCCTGTGACGTCCGGGGGGATCTGACAGCACAACTCTTCTTT.